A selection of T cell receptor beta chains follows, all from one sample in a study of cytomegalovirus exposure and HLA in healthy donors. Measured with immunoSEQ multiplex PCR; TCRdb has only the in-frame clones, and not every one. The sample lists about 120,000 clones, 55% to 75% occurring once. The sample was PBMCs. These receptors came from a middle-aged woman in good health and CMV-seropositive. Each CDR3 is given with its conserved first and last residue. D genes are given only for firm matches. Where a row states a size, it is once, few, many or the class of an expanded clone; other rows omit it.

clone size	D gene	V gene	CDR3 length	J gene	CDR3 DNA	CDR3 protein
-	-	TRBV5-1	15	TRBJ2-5	TGCGCCAGCAGCCCAGCCGAGCGGGTACAAGAGACCCAGTACTTC	CASSPAERVQETQYF
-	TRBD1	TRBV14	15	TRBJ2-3	TGTGCCAGCAGCCGGGACAGCCATAGCACAGATACGCAGTATTTT	CASSRDSHSTDTQYF
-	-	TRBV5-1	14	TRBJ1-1	TGCGCCAGCAGCTCGGGACTGAAGAACACTGAAGCTTTCTTT	CASSSGLKNTEAFF
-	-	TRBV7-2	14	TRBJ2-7	TGTGCCAGCAGCTTAGGCGGCACTTACTACGAGCAGTACTTC	CASSLGGTYYEQYF
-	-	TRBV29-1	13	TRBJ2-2	TGCAGCGTTGAGCGCGTGAACACCGGGGAGCTGTTTTTT	CSVERVNTGELFF
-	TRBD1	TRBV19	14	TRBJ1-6	TGTGCCAGTAGTATAACAGGGGGTAATTCACCCCTCCACTTT	CASSITGGNSPLHF
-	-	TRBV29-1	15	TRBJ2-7	TGCAGCGTCTTAATTGGACAGAGTGGGTCCTACGAGCAGTACTTC	CSVLIGQSGSYEQYF
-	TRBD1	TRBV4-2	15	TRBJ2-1	TGTGCCAGCAGCCAGGCCGCGACAGGGTACAATGAGCAGTTCTTC	CASSQAATGYNEQFF
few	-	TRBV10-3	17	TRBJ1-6	TGTGCCATCAGTGAGCCCAGGTCAGGCTCCTATAATTCACCCCTCCACTTT	CAISEPRSGSYNSPLHF
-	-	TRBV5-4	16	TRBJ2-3	TGTGCCAGCAGCTTGATAGGGGGGGGGCATTCAGATACGCAGTATTTT	CASSLIGGGHSDTQYF
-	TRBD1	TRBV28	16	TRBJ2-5	TGTGCCAGCAGTGACCGGGACAGGGGAGTTCAAGAGACCCAGTACTTC	CASSDRDRGVQETQYF
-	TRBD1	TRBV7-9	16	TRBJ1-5	TGTGCCAGCAGCTTTTCAGGGGGCAATAGCAATCAGCCCCAGCATTTT	CASSFSGGNSNQPQHF
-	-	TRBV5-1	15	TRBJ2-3	TGCGCCAGCAGCCTGCAGGGACTTCACACAGATACGCAGTATTTT	CASSLQGLHTDTQYF
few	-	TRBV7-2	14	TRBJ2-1	TGTGCCAGCAGCTTAGACGGGGGGCAGAATGAGCAGTTCTTC	CASSLDGGQNEQFF
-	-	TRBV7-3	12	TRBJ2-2	TGTGCCAGCAGCTTCCCGGCCGGGGAGCTGTTTTTT	CASSFPAGELFF
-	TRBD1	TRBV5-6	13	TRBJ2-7	TGTGCCAGCACCACAGGGGGCGCGTACGAGCAGTACTTC	CASTTGGAYEQYF
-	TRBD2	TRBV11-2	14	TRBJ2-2	TGTGCCAGCATCTCAACGGGGGGCACCGGGGAGCTGTTTTTT	CASISTGGTGELFF
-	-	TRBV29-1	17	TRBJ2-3	TGCAGCGTTGATTATGGGGGGGCCAACGGACGGACAGATACGCAGTATTTT	CSVDYGGANGRTDTQYF
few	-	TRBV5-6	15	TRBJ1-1	TGTGCCAGCAGCTGCAGTCAGTGCATGGAGACTGAAGCTTTCTTT	CASSCSQCMETEAFF
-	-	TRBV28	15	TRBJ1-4	TGTGCCAGCAGTTCCCCCGGGGGGCCAGATGAAAAACTGTTTTTT	CASSSPGGPDEKLFF
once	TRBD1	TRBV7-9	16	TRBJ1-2	TGTGCCAGCAGCTTAGCGGGGGGACAGGCGATCTATGGCTACACCTTC	CASSLAGGQAIYGYTF
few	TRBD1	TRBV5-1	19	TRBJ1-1	TGCGCCAGCAGCACCGGACAGGGGGCGTCTCTTGGGTCGAACACTGAAGCTTTCTTT	CASSTGQGASLGSNTEAFF
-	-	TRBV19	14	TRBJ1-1	TGTGCCACCCTAACAGGGAGTGAAGGCACTGAAGCTTTCTTT	CATLTGSEGTEAFF
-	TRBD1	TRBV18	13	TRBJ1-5	TGTGCCAGCAACACAGGGGCCGGTCAGCCCCAGCATTTT	CASNTGAGQPQHF
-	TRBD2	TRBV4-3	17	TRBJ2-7	TGCGCCAGCAGCCAGGGGGCCCCCCTAGCGGGGGTTTACGAGCAGTACTTC	CASSQGAPLAGVYEQYF
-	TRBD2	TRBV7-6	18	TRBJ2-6	TGTGCCAGCAGCCCCCCGGGACTAGCGGTGAAAGGGGCCAACGTCCTGACTTTC	CASSPPGLAVKGANVLTF
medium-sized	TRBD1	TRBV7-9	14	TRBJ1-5	TGTGCCAGCAGCTTACTTGACAGGGAAAGTACCCAGCATTTT	CASSLLDRESTQHF
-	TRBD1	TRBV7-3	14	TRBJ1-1	TGTGCCAGCAGCACACAGGGGGCAGGGACTGAAGCTTTCTTT	CASSTQGAGTEAFF
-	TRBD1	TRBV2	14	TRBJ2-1	TGTGCCAGCAGGATGGGACAGGGGGTAAATGAGCAGTTCTTC	CASRMGQGVNEQFF
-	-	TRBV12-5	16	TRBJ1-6	TGTGCTAGTGATCACCCGGAGAGCTCCTATAATTCACCCCTCCACTTT	CASDHPESSYNSPLHF
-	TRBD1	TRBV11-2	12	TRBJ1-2	TGTGCCAGCAGCCAGGGGGCTGGGGGCTACACCTTC	CASSQGAGGYTF
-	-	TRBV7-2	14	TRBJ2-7	TGTGCCAGCAGCTTCCCAGGGGTCTCCTACGAGCAGTACTTC	CASSFPGVSYEQYF
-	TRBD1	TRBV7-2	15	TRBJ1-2	TGTGCCAGCAGCCCCTCCCCTCGACAGGGCTATGGCTACACCTTC	CASSPSPRQGYGYTF
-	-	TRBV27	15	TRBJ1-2	TGTGCCAGCAGCCCAAGGTCCGGGGGAAACTATGGCTACACCTTC	CASSPRSGGNYGYTF
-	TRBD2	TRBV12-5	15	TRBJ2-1	TGTGCTAGTGGCATTGGGGGGGACTGGGGAAATGAGCAGTTCTTC	CASGIGGDWGNEQFF
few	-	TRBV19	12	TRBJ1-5	TGTGCCTTAGGGGAGGGCAATCAGCCCCAGCATTTT	CALGEGNQPQHF
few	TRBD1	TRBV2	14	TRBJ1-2	TGTGCCAGCAGAGGGGGACAGGGGGCGCGTGGCTACACCTTC	CASRGGQGARGYTF
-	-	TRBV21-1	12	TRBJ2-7	TGTGCCAGCAACGGGGGAAAATACGAGCAGTACTTC	CASNGGKYEQYF
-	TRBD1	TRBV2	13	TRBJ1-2	TGTGCCAGCAGTGCATTACAGGGGAGTGGCTACACCTTC	CASSALQGSGYTF
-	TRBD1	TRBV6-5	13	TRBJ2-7	TGTGCCAGCAGCAGGGACAGGCGCCTCGAGCAGTACTTC	CASSRDRRLEQYF
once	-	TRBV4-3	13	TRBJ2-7	TGCGCCAGCAGCCAATATCGAGCCTACGAGCAGTACTTC	CASSQYRAYEQYF
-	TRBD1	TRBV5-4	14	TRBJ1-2	TGTGCCAGCAGCTCGATAGGACAGGACTATGGCTACACCTTC	CASSSIGQDYGYTF
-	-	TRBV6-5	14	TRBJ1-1	TGTGCCAGCAGTGAGTCCGGTCCGCGGGCTGAAGCTTTCTTT	CASSESGPRAEAFF
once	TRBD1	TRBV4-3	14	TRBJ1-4	TGCGCCAGCAGCCAAGGGACAGGGTATGAAAAACTGTTTTTT	CASSQGTGYEKLFF
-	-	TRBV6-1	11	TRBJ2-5	TGTGCCAGCAGTCCTCTAGAGACCCAGTACTTC	CASSPLETQYF
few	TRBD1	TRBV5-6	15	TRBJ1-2	TGTGCCAGCAGCATGACAGGGATCCTCAACTATGGCTACACCTTC	CASSMTGILNYGYTF
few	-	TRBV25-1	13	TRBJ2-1	TGTGCCAGCAGTGAAAGGAGGAGTAATGAGCAGTTCTTC	CASSERRSNEQFF
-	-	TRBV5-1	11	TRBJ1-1	TGCGCCAGTCTGACAGCTACTGAAGCTTTCTTT	CASLTATEAFF
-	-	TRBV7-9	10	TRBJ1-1	TGTGCCAGCAGCTTAGTGGCAGCTTTCTTT	CASSLVAAFF
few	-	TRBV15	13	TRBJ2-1	TGTGCCACCAGCAAGGGGTCTTACAATGAGCAGTTCTTC	CATSKGSYNEQFF
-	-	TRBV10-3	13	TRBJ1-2	TGTGCCATCGGTGGGCCAAGGGGCTATGGCTACACCTTC	CAIGGPRGYGYTF
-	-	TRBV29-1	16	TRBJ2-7	TGCAGCGTTGAACTCCCTTCGGACTATCACTCCTACGAGCAGTACTTC	CSVELPSDYHSYEQYF
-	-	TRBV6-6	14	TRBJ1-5	TGTGCCAGCAGAGTTCGGGGAGGTACTCAGCCCCAGCATTTT	CASRVRGGTQPQHF
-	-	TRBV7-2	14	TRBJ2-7	TGTGCCAGCAGCTTAGCACCGGGATCCTACGAGCAGTACTTC	CASSLAPGSYEQYF
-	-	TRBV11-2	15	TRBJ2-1	TGTGCCAGCAGCTTAGCCTTACCTAGTGACAATGAGCAGTTCTTC	CASSLALPSDNEQFF
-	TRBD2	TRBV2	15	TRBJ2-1	TGTGCCAGCAGTGAGGAAATAGCGGGGGGCACCCTCACGTTCTTC	CASSEEIAGGTLTFF
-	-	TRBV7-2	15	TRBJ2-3	TGTGCCAGCAGCTTAGCGATGCGGCCTGCGGATACGCAGTATTTT	CASSLAMRPADTQYF
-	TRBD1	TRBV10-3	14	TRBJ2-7	TGTGCCATCAGTAGGACAGGGTCCACCTACGAGCAGTACTTC	CAISRTGSTYEQYF
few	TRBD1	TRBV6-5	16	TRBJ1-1	TGTGCCAGCAGTTACTCAGGGGGACAGATCGGGACTGAAGCTTTCTTT	CASSYSGGQIGTEAFF
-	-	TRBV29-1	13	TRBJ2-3	TGCAGCGTTGAAGCGGGGGACCCAGATACGCAGTATTTT	CSVEAGDPDTQYF